This TCR beta chain was captured by sequencing in a study of T cell responses to AZD1222 COVID-19 vaccine. Study conclusions and caveats: Two AZD1222 administrations were followed by greater Spike-specific TCR breadth and depth. Donors, mostly white British, included more females; clonal diversity was possibly underestimated. The repertoires were collected only after the peak T cell response.

Clones were read by immunoSEQ multiplex PCR, and TCRdb kept only the in-frame ones, dropping some. The repertoire holds more than 85,000 clones, with roughly 92% as singletons. V was trimmed by 0 bases and J by 6 bases, leaving 11 bases between them. Germline-derived CDR1 and CDR2 are SGHDT and YYEEEE. The CDR3 totals 14 residues. As regards this clone: Antigen: not known.

Second doses at about 4 or about 12 weeks were pooled. The specimen comprised peripheral blood, sampled 28 days after the second AZD1222 dose. The TCR was taken from an adult who received the AZD1222 COVID-19 vaccine. The chain joins TRBV5-6 to TRBJ2-3; the D is unclear. CDR3 sequence (DNA): TGTGCCAGCAGCTTGGTGTCCCAGTCTGATACGCAGTATTTT. Translating it yields CASSLVSQSDTQYF.